What follows is one T cell receptor beta chain and its context. The antigen is undetermined. This CDR3 is 16 amino acids long. The trim removed 3 bases at V and 4 bases at J, leaving 11 bases unmatched. Germline values: CDR1 MGHRA, CDR2 YSYEKL. The data are from a study of response to subunit inactivated influenza vaccine. Notes on the study in general: Each seasonal flu vaccination may recruit only limited new T cells, authors suggested.

TCRdb recomputed calls from the RT-PCR reads with MiXCR, one row per CDR3 protein. The data show 430,000 or so distinct CDR3 sequences, with roughly 11% seen just once and roughly 12% held by the top ten. This chain uses TRBV4-1 with TRBJ1-2; 7 bases line up with TRBD1. The receptor comes from a man aged 50-60 years who received an inactivated influenza vaccine. This sample comprised PBMCs from blood, obtained about 6 weeks after vaccination. The CDR3 region has the DNA TGCGCCAGCAGCCAGACCGCCGAGGGGGCCGGCTATGGCTACACCTTC. Protein product: CASSQTAEGAGYGYTF.